This TCR beta chain was sequenced in a study of lung T cells in sarcoidosis with Löfgren's syndrome. Study-wide results and limits: TRBV2 was the preferred pairing partner of TRAV12-1, with similar CDR3s. Shared TRAV12-1 and TRBV2 CDR3 motifs across Löfgren's syndrome patients reportedly suggested public CD4+ TCRs.

TCRdb re-derived calls from the reads in MiXCR, one entry per CDR3 protein. The data show around 2,200 distinct CDR3 sequences, approximately 24% seen once. This clonotype is classed as medium-sized (0.01 to 0.1%). Antigen unknown. This CDR3 has 14 amino acids. Looked up from germline, CDR1 is SNHLY and CDR2 is FYNNEI. The ends were cut back, 5 bases at V and 5 bases at J, with 15 bases in the middle. The specimen was CD4+ T cells from bronchoalveolar lavage. The rearrangement uses TRBV2 and TRBJ1-1, with a weak D call TRBD1 (6 bases). This clonotype was obtained from a human donor with sarcoidosis (Löfgren's syndrome or another form), or a control subject (not recorded which). Here the CDR3 DNA reads TGTGCCAGCAGTTCCGTTGGGGGGCGAACTGAAGCTTTCTTT. The encoded protein is CASSSVGGRTEAFF.